Shown below are 11 T cell receptor beta chains from a single sample sequenced in a study of blood T cells in healthy people across ages. Sample-barcoded 5' priming and a J-beta primer mix drove a second PCR of about 7 to 11 cycles. TCRdb re-analysed the 5' RACE reads in MiXCR, keeping a single row per CDR3 protein. The sample carries 800,000 to 1,000,000 distinct CDR3 sequences, around 48% recorded once. Sequencing input: blood. The receptors shown here come from a man aged 25-45 years in good health.

V and J are TRBV6-5 and TRBJ2-4, with 9 bases lining up with TRBD1. Trimming removed 6 bases from V and 6 bases from J; junction bases left unmatched: 9. The CDR3 is 15 residues long. In germline, CDR1 is MNHEY, CDR2 SVGAGI. This CDR3 is CASSPGQGTRNIQYF. DNA for the CDR3: TGTGCCAGCAGCCCGGGACAGGGAACAAGAAACATTCAGTACTTC.

This rearrangement joins TRBV29-1 to TRBJ1-2, with D hard to call. V shed 7 bases and J shed 1 base, with 13 bases lying between them. From germline, CDR1 is SQVTM and CDR2 ANQGSEA. The CDR3 is 13 amino acids. The CDR3 region is CSATRGSNYGYTF. CDR3 DNA sequence: TGCAGCGCGACCCGAGGCAGTAACTATGGCTACACCTTC.

The rearrangement joins TRBV7-8 to TRBJ2-5; D is possibly TRBD2 (5 bases). Trimming took 6 bases from V and 2 from J, leaving 19 bases between them. The length of the CDR3 is 16 residues. Germline V gene data show CDR1 as SGHVS and CDR2 as FQNEAQ. The CDR3 DNA reads as TGTGCCAGCAGGCCCCCCCCGGATACTAGGCAAGAGACCCAGTACTTC. Residues: CASRPPPDTRQETQYF.

The chain joins TRBV20-1 to TRBJ1-6, with D hard to call. Germline CDR1 is DFQATT and CDR2 is SNEGSKA (reference sequence). This CDR3 is built from 14 residues. Trimming stripped 1 base from V and 5 bases from J, with 9 bases between. CDR3 sequence reads: CSARAQYDNSPLHF. For the CDR3, the DNA is TGCAGTGCTAGAGCACAGTATGATAATTCACCCCTCCACTTT.

V is TRBV6-6 and J is TRBJ2-7; D not resolved. This CDR3 spans 14 amino acids. V gave up 0 bases and J gave up 0 bases, with 6 bases separating them. CDR1 is MNHNY and CDR2 is SVGAGI in the germline V gene (reference sequence). This CDR3 is CASSYSGYSYEQYF. Written as DNA, the CDR3 is TGTGCCAGCAGTTACTCCGGATACTCCTACGAGCAGTACTTC.

The chain has TRBV6-5 and TRBJ2-3, with 8 nucleotides matching TRBD2. Germline V gene data show CDR1 as MNHEY and CDR2 as SVGAGI. V was clipped by 4 bases and J by 8 bases; unmatched bases: 5. This CDR3 has 13 amino acids. DNA of the CDR3: TGTGCCAGCAGTTCGCTAGCGGGCTGTACGCAGTATTTT. As protein: CASSSLAGCTQYF.

A word on this clonotype: A far bigger clonotype differs at one base, so this is likely a read error. This rearrangement joins TRBV7-2 to TRBJ1-2, with TRBD1 matching 7 bases. V shed 5 bases and J 3 bases; nucleotides not matched to a gene: 3. Germline V gene data show CDR1 as SGHTA and CDR2 as FQGNSA. The CDR3 has 13 residues. The CDR3, as DNA: TGTGCCAGCAGCCCGGACAGGCACTATGGCTACACCTTC. It specifies CASSPDRHYGYTF. The full variable domain, in which reference TRBV7-2 and TRBJ1-2 provide the parts outside the CDR3, is GAGVSQSPSNKVTEKGKDVELRCDPISGHTALYWYRQSLGQGLEFLIYFQGNSAPDKSGLPSDRFSAERTGGSVSTLTIQRTQQEDSAVYLCASSPDRHYGYTFGSGTRLTVV.

This clonotype occurred many times. An end of the junction does not agree with germline; a read error may underlie this. For the CDR3, the DNA is TGCAGCATTGACAGGACTCAAGAGACCCAGTACTTC. It specifies CSIDRTQETQYF. The genes are TRBV29-1 and TRBJ2-5; weak D call: TRBD1 (6 bases). The CDR3 length is 12 residues. CDR1 and CDR2 from the germline V gene are SQVTM and ANQGSEA.

This chain joins TRBV3-1 and TRBJ2-7; D possibly uses TRBD1 or TRBD2 (5 bases each). The ends were cut back, 1 base at V and 0 bases at J, with 10 bases in the middle. Looked up from germline, CDR1 is LGHDT and CDR2 is YNNKEL (reference sequence). This CDR3 comprises 15 residues. CDR3 residues: CASSQGGRSSYEQYF. The CDR3 DNA reads TGTGCCAGCAGCCAAGGGGGACGGAGCTCCTACGAGCAGTACTTC.

The chain employs TRBV2 and TRBJ1-6; TRBD1 agrees at 7 bases. CDR3 length equals 16 residues. Germline V gene sequence: CDR1 SNHLY, CDR2 FYNNEI. The V segment lost 6 bases and the J segment 5 bases; nucleotides outside the gene matches: 10. The CDR3 coding sequence is TGTGCCAGCAGCACCCAAGGGACAGCCAATAATTCACCCCTCCACTTT. The encoded protein is CASSTQGTANNSPLHF.

This sequence joins TRBV25-1 and TRBJ2-2, with a possible D match to TRBD2 (7 bases). The germline V gene has CDR1 MGHDK and CDR2 SYGVNS. V was pared by 6 bases and J by 5 bases, with 13 bases between. This CDR3 spans 14 amino acids. The chain's CDR3 is CASRPRGGTGELFF. CDR3 DNA sequence: TGTGCCAGCAGACCTAGGGGGGGTACCGGGGAGCTGTTTTTT.